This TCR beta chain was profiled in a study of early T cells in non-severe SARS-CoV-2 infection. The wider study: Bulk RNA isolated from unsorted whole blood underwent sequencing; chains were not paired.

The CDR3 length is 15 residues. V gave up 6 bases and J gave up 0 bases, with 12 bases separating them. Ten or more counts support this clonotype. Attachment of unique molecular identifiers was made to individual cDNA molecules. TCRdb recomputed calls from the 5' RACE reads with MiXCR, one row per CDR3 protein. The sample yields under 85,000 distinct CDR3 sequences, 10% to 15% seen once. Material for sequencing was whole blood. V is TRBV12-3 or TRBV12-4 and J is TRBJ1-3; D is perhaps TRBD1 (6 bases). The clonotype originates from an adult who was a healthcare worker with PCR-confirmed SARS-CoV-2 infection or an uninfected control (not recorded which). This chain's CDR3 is CASSTGPSSGNTIYF. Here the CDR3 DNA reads TGTGCCAGCAGCACAGGGCCCAGCTCTGGAAACACCATATATTTT.